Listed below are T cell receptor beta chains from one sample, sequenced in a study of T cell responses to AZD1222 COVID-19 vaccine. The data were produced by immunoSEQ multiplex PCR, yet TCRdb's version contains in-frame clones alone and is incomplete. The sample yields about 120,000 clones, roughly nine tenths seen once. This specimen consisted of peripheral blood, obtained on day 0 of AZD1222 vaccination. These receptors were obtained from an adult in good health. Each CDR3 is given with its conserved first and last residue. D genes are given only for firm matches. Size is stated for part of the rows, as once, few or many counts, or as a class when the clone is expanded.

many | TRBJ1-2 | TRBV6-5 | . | CASSNQGGGYGYTF | TGTGCCAGCAGTAACCAGGGAGGCGGCTATGGCTACACCTTC
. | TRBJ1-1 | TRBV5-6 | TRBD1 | CASHPGTENEAFF | TGTGCCAGCCATCCCGGGACAGAGAATGAAGCTTTCTTT
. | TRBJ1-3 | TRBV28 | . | CASMGRNTIYF | TGTGCCAGCATGGGAAGAAACACCATATATTTT
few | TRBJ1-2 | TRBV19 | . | CASRAQGDLTNYGYTF | TGTGCCAGTAGGGCACAGGGAGATCTTACTAACTATGGCTACACCTTC
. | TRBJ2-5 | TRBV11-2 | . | CASSPGGGAETQYF | TGTGCCAGCAGCCCCGGAGGGGGGGCAGAGACCCAGTACTTC
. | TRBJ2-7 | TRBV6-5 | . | CASSDVPYEQYF | TGTGCCAGTTCCGACGTTCCCTACGAGCAGTACTTC
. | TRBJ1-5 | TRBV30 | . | CAWSVGGDAQPQHF | TGTGCCTGGAGTGTAGGGGGGGATGCACAGCCCCAGCATTTT
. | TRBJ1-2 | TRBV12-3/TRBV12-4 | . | CASSFPGNGYTF | TGTGCCAGCAGTTTCCCAGGGAACGGCTACACCTTC
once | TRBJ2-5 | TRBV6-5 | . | CASRPWDGGRETQYF | TGTGCCAGCAGACCCTGGGACGGAGGAAGGGAGACCCAGTACTTC
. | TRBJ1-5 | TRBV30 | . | CAWSAGPGSNQPQHF | TGTGCCTGGAGTGCCGGGCCTGGGAGCAATCAGCCCCAGCATTTT
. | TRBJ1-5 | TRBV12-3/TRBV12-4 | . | CASRGSAGQPQHF | TGTGCCAGCAGGGGAAGCGCAGGGCAGCCCCAGCATTTT
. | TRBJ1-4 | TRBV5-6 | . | CASKVEGFLNEKLFF | TGTGCCAGTAAGGTCGAGGGTTTTCTGAATGAAAAACTGTTTTTT
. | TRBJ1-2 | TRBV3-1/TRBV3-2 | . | CASSQGGAGPFYGYTF | TGTGCCAGCAGCCAGGGGGGGGCAGGGCCTTTCTATGGCTACACCTTC
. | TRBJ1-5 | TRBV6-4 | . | CASSQGYRNQPQHF | TGTGCCAGCAGTCAGGGGTATAGAAATCAGCCCCAGCATTTT
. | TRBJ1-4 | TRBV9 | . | CASSPRAATNEKLFF | TGTGCCAGCAGCCCCCGGGCAGCAACTAATGAAAAACTGTTTTTT
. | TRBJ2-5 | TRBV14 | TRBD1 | CASSAGTGAVWTQYF | TGTGCCAGCAGCGCCGGGACAGGGGCGGTTTGGACCCAGTACTTC
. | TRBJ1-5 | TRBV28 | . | CASSRTSLHNQPQHF | TGTGCCAGCAGTAGGACGTCTTTGCACAATCAGCCCCAGCATTTT
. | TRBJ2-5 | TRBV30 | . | CAWSPIMLGGPQETQYF | TGTGCCTGGAGCCCCATCATGCTAGGAGGTCCCCAAGAGACCCAGTACTTC
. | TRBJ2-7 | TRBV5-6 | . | CASSLYVQDSYEQYF | TGTGCCAGCAGCTTGTACGTTCAGGACTCCTACGAGCAGTACTTC
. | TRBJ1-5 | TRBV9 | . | CASSAGTSPHQPQHF | TGTGCCAGCAGCGCCGGGACATCACCCCATCAGCCCCAGCATTTT
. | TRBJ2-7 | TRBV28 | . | CASSNRLGTGAYEQYF | TGTGCCAGCAGCAACAGACTCGGCACGGGAGCCTACGAGCAGTACTTC
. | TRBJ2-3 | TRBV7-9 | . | CASSPDRLGTDTQYF | TGTGCCAGCAGCCCCGACCGACTGGGCACAGATACGCAGTATTTT
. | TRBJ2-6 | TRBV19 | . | CASSIQGPLSSGANVLTF | TGTGCCAGTAGTATTCAGGGCCCCTTAAGCTCTGGGGCCAACGTCCTGACTTTC
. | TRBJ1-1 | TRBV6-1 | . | CASSATMSTQGFRNTEAFF | TGTGCCAGCAGTGCAACGATGTCGACCCAGGGGTTTCGGAACACTGAAGCTTTCTTT
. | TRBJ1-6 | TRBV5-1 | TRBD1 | CASSFEAGTVNSPLHF | TGCGCCAGCAGCTTCGAGGCCGGGACAGTAAATTCACCCCTCCACTTT
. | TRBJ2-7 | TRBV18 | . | CASSPRPQGPYEQYF | TGTGCCAGCTCACCACGGCCCCAAGGCCCCTACGAGCAGTACTTC
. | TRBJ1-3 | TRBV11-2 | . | CASSFMGNTIYF | TGTGCCAGCAGCTTCATGGGGAACACCATATATTTT
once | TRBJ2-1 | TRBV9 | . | CASNLDQHYNEQFF | TGTGCCAGCAACCTGGACCAACATTACAATGAGCAGTTCTTC
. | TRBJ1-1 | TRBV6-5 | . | CASSYHKRTFF | TGTGCCAGCAGTTACCACAAACGGACTTTCTTT
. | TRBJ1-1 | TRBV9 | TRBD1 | CASSVGPGGTEAFF | TGTGCCAGCAGCGTAGGTCCAGGGGGCACTGAAGCTTTCTTT
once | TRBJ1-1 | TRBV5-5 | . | CASSPGGSNTEAFF | TGTGCCAGCAGCCCCGGAGGGTCCAACACTGAAGCTTTCTTT
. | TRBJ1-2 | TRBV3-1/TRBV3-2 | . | CASSQDRYGYTF | TGTGCCAGCAGCCAAGACCGGTATGGCTACACCTTC
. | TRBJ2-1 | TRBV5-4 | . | CASSFGSEQFF | TGTGCCAGCAGCTTTGGTTCTGAGCAGTTCTTC
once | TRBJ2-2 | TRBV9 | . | CASSFFDRPPSPLNTGELFF | TGTGCCAGCAGCTTTTTCGACAGGCCGCCCTCCCCCTTGAACACCGGGGAGCTGTTTTTT
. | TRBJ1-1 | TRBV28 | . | CASSPRGEAFF | TGTGCCAGCAGTCCCAGGGGTGAAGCTTTCTTT
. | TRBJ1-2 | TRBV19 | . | CASSVADYGYTF | TGTGCCAGTAGTGTGGCGGACTATGGCTACACCTTC
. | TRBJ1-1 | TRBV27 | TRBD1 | CASSPRQGVNTEAFF | TGTGCCAGCAGTCCCCGACAGGGAGTGAACACTGAAGCTTTCTTT
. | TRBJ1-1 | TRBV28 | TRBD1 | CASIDPGQQAFF | TGTGCCAGCATCGACCCGGGACAGCAAGCTTTCTTT
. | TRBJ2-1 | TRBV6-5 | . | CASRTLRGSPNEQFF | TGTGCCAGCAGAACCTTACGTGGGAGTCCCAATGAGCAGTTCTTC
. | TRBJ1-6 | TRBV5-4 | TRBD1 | CASSWGQGDSPLHF | TGTGCCAGCAGCTGGGGACAGGGTGATTCACCCCTCCACTTT
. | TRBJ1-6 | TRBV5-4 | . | CASSLWNESPLHF | TGTGCCAGCAGCTTGTGGAATGAGTCACCCCTCCACTTT
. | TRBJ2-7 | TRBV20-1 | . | CSASKGPPYEQYF | TGCAGTGCTAGTAAGGGACCCCCCTACGAGCAGTACTTC